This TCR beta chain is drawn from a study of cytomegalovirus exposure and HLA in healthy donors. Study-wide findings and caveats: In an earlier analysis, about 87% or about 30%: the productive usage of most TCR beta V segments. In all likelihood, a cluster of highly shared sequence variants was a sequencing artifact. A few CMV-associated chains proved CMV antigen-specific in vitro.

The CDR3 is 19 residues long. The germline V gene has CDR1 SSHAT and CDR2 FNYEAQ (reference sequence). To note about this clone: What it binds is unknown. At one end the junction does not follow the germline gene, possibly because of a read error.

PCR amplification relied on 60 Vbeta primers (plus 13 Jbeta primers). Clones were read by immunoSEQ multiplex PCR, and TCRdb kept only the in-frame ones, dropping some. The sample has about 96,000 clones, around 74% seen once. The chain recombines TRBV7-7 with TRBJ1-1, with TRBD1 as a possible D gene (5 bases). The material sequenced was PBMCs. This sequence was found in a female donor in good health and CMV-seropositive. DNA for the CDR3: TGTGCTAGCAGCTTAGCGTTATCGGCGGGGACGGTCTCAAACACTGAAGCTTTCTTT. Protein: CASSLALSAGTVSNTEAFF.